The 19 T cell receptor beta chains below come from one sample, sequenced in a study of vaccination effects on CD4 cells after COVID-19. Measured with immunoSEQ multiplex PCR; TCRdb has only the in-frame clones, and not every one. In the table there are nearly 30,000 clones, roughly 68% of which are singletons. Expansion with viral peptide pools was applied to antigen-specific CD4+ T cells by the ViraFEST assay prior to sequencing. Following 10 days of culture, CD4+ T cells were isolated. Participants each got two BNT162b2 or mRNA-1273 vaccine doses. The antigens for these receptors are not known. The sample was CD4+ T cells from PBMCs cultured with HCoV-OC43 spike peptides, taken after COVID-19 vaccination. Specified subset: HCoV-OC43 spike overlapping peptide pool stimulation. Receptors originate from a human donor who received a COVID-19 vaccine.

The chain has TRBV5-5 and TRBJ1-4; D is possibly TRBD1 (6 bases). Trimming took off 4 bases at V and 4 bases at J, with 11 bases between the two ends. Per germline, CDR1 SGHKS and CDR2 YYEKEE (reference sequence). This CDR3 has 14 residues. The chain's CDR3 is CASSHGQINEKLFF. As DNA, the CDR3 is TGTGCCAGCAGCCACGGACAGATTAATGAAAAACTGTTTTTT.

The chain recombines TRBV20-1 with TRBJ1-1; D gene ambiguous. CDR3 size: 14 residues. The V end lost 3 bases, the J end lost 0 bases, and 11 bases lay between the germline ends. Germline loops: CDR1 DFQATT, CDR2 SNEGSKA (reference sequence). The CDR3 region has the DNA TGCAGTGCTAGTCGGCTGGAGATGAACACTGAAGCTTTCTTT. Protein product: CSASRLEMNTEAFF.

The rearrangement links TRBV2 to TRBJ2-7; D might be TRBD1 (6 bases). CDR1 SNHLY and CDR2 FYNNEI come from the germline V gene. Deletions cut 1 base from V and 2 bases from J, with 12 bases between. The CDR3 length is 15 residues. CDR3 bases: TGTGCCAGCAGTGAAGGTCGACAGGCGACCTACGAGCAGTACTTC. It specifies CASSEGRQATYEQYF.

The chain recombines TRBV5-1 with TRBJ2-3; 10 nucleotides match TRBD1. CDR3 length: 15 residues. CDR1 is SGHRS, CDR2 YFSETQ, per germline. Losses at the gene ends were 4 bases for V and 5 bases for J; bases not matched to a gene: 7. The CDR3 DNA follows: TGCGCCAGCAGCGCGGACAGGGGGGGAGTAGATACGCAGTATTTT. It codes for CASSADRGGVDTQYF.

The chain carries TRBV5-1 and TRBJ2-1, with 12 bases matching TRBD2. Germline CDR1 and CDR2: SGHRS and YFSETQ. The J segment lost 7 bases and the V segment lost 1 base, leaving 6 bases of the junction unmatched. The CDR3 runs to 16 residues. The CDR3 is CASSLLPLAGGNEQFF. As DNA, the CDR3 is TGCGCCAGCAGCTTGTTACCCCTAGCGGGGGGGAATGAGCAGTTCTTC. The full variable domain, completed using reference TRBV5-1 and TRBJ2-1, is KAGVTQTPRYLIKTRGQQVTLSCSPISGHRSVSWYQQTPGQGLQFLFEYFSETQRNKGNFPGRFSGRQFSNSRSEMNVSTLELGDSALYLCASSLLPLAGGNEQFFGPGTRLTVL.

The chain has TRBV5-4 and TRBJ1-2, with D possibly being TRBD1 (6 bases). CDR3 length: 16 residues. Germline assignment: CDR1 SGHNT and CDR2 YYREEE (reference sequence). Trimming left V 4 bases short and J 4 bases short, with 20 bases between. The CDR3 reads CASSHPTGPGGYGYTF. The CDR3 nucleotides read TGTGCCAGCAGCCACCCCACAGGGCCCGGGGGCTATGGCTACACCTTC.

This clone was counted once. The chain links TRBV12-3 or TRBV12-4 to TRBJ1-5, with D unresolved. Trimming took off 5 bases at V and 6 bases at J, with 8 bases between the two ends. This CDR3 is 12 amino acids long. The CDR3 DNA reads TGTGCCAGCAGTGGGGATGGTCAGCCCCAGCATTTT. Encoded protein: CASSGDGQPQHF.

The chain links TRBV7-2 to TRBJ2-5, with a weak D call TRBD2 (6 bases). Germline V gene lookup returns CDR1 SGHTA and CDR2 FQGNSA. Trimming took 3 bases from V and 7 from J, leaving 21 bases between them. The CDR3 sequence is 16 residues long. The CDR3 protein is CASSLLTGTVMWTQYF. The CDR3 nucleotides read TGTGCCAGCAGCTTGTTGACCGGGACTGTCATGTGGACCCAGTACTTC.

The gene calls are TRBV3-1 (or the pseudogene TRBV3-2) and TRBJ2-5; 8 bases map to TRBD2. The germline V gene encodes CDR1 LGHDT and CDR2 YNNKEL (reference sequence). Unmatched junction bases numbered 9, after V lost 1 base and J lost 5 bases. CDR3 length: 16 amino acids. CDR3 DNA sequence: TGTGCCAGCAGCCAAGGGTCAAGCGGGGGCCGCGAGACCCAGTACTTC. Translated, it gives CASSQGSSGGRETQYF.

This clone was seen more than once but under ten times. The chain uses TRBV4-2 and TRBJ2-2; D might be TRBD2 (7 bases). Trimming took 0 bases from V and 7 from J, leaving 18 bases between them. Germline V CDR1 and CDR2: LGHNA, YNFKEQ. The CDR3 covers 17 residues. The chain's CDR3 is CASSQEVTRGAGGELFF. The CDR3 DNA is TGTGCCAGCAGCCAAGAGGTCACCCGGGGGGCCGGCGGGGAGCTGTTTTTT.

The CDR3 protein is CASSQLPYEQYF. DNA for the CDR3: TGTGCCAGCAGTCAGCTGCCCTACGAGCAGTACTTC. J is TRBJ2-7 and V is TRBV12-3 or TRBV12-4; no reliable D call. This CDR3 is 12 amino acids long. The ends were cut back, 5 bases at V and 2 bases at J, with 7 bases in the middle.

This clone was observed a handful of times. This sequence joins TRBV14 and TRBJ2-3; tentatively, D is TRBD1 (6 bases). The V end was cut by 4 bases, the J end by 3 bases, with 17 bases between. Germline V gene data show CDR1 as SGHDN and CDR2 as FVKESK. This CDR3 spans 16 amino acids. CDR3 bases: TGTGCCAGCAGCCGGCAGGGGAAAATAAGGACAGATACGCAGTATTTT. Protein product: CASSRQGKIRTDTQYF.

The chain couples TRBV6-5 to TRBJ2-2; the match to TRBD2 covers 9 bases. The V segment lost 6 bases and the J segment 2 bases; nucleotides outside the gene matches: 1. This CDR3 region has 14 residues. In germline, CDR1 is MNHEY, CDR2 SVGAGI. The CDR3 DNA reads TGTGCCAGCAGGACTAGCGGAAACACCGGGGAGCTGTTTTTT. The encoded protein is CASRTSGNTGELFF.

This rearrangement joins TRBV5-4 to TRBJ2-3; 7 bases are a match to TRBD2. The CDR3 has 14 residues. Trimming removed 2 bases from V and 7 bases from J; junction bases left unmatched: 7. Germline CDR1 is SGHNT and CDR2 is YYREEE (reference sequence). For the CDR3, the DNA is TGTGCCAGCAGCTTCGGAACTAGCGCTAATACGCAGTATTTT. Residues: CASSFGTSANTQYF.

The table lists this clone with a count of one. A junction end diverges from the germline sequence, so it may reflect a read error. The genes are TRBV3-1 (or the pseudogene TRBV3-2) and TRBJ2-5; 11 positions agree with TRBD2. Germline CDR1 and CDR2: LGHDT and YNNKEL (reference sequence). The CDR3 covers 14 residues. CDR3 coding DNA: TGTGCCAGCAGCCAAGGGGGGGCTAGCGGGAGGATCGACTTC. The encoded protein is CASSQGGASGRIDF.

The chain links TRBV5-8 to TRBJ2-7, with D possibly TRBD1 on 6 matching bases. Germline values: CDR1 SGHTS, CDR2 YDEGEE. The CDR3 loop spans 12 amino acids. The V and J ends lost 4 bases and 3 bases respectively, with 8 bases between them. The CDR3 reads CASSVQGYEQYF. CDR3 in DNA: TGTGCCAGCAGCGTACAGGGCTACGAGCAGTACTTC.

This clone was found a few times. The chain employs TRBV2 and TRBJ1-1; D is possibly TRBD1 (6 bases). V gave up 8 bases and J gave up 0 bases, with 10 bases separating them. Germline values: CDR1 SNHLY, CDR2 FYNNEI. The CDR3 is 13 amino acids. DNA of the CDR3: TGTGCCAGCTTAGGACAGATGAACACTGAAGCTTTCTTT. This gives the protein CASLGQMNTEAFF.

This clone was recorded a few times. The chain uses TRBV15 and TRBJ1-2, with 9 bases identical to TRBD1. The CDR3 contains 16 residues. Germline V gives CDR1 LNHNV, CDR2 YYDKDF (reference sequence). V was pared by 0 bases and J by 4 bases, with 6 bases of the junction left unmatched. The CDR3 spells CATSRDPGQGSYGYTF. CDR3 nucleotide sequence: TGTGCCACCAGCAGAGACCCGGGACAGGGATCCTATGGCTACACCTTC.

The chain carries TRBV2 and TRBJ2-3; TRBD1 is a possible D gene (6 bases). Germline values: CDR1 SNHLY, CDR2 FYNNEI. Between the trimmed V and J ends, which lost 6 bases and 4 bases, there was a span of 14 bases. There are 14 residues in the CDR3. The CDR3 DNA follows: TGTGCCAGCAGCCAGGGGTCCGGGCCAGATACGCAGTATTTT. This codes for CASSQGSGPDTQYF.